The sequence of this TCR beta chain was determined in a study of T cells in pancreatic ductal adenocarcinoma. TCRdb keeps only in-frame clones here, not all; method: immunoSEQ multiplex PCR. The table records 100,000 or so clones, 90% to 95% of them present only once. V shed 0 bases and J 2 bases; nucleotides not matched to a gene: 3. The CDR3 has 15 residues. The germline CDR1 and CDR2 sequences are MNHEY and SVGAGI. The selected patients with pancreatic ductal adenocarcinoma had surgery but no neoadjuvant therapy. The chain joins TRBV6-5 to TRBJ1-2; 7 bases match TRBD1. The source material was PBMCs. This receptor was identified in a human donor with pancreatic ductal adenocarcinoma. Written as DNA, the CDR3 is TGTGCCAGCAGTTACTCGACAGGGAGGAACTATGGCTACACCTTC. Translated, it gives CASSYSTGRNYGYTF.